One and the same sample provided the 7 T cell receptor beta chains below, sequenced in a study of breast tumors, draining lymph nodes, adjacent tissues. Axillary draining lymph nodes of breast cancer patients supplied the node samples. One entry per CDR3 protein, called by TCRdb with MiXCR from the multiplex PCR reads. The sample carries about 200,000 distinct CDR3 sequences, around 29% recorded once. Sequenced sample: axillary lymph node tissue. These receptors originate from a female donor with breast cancer. Some clones in this sample may be carry-over from other donors' samples.

The genes are TRBV19 and TRBJ1-5; 9 bases fit TRBD1. From germline, CDR1 is LNHDA and CDR2 SQIVND (reference sequence). V trimming: 6 bases; J trimming: 4 bases; junction bases outside the gene matches: 10. This CDR3 contains 16 residues. CDR3 amino acids: CASSPSPDRGNQPQHF. The CDR3 DNA sequence: TGTGCCAGTAGCCCGTCCCCCGACAGGGGGAATCAGCCCCAGCATTTT.

A word on this clonotype: It may be a read error: a sequence one base away is much more abundant. This chain uses TRBV20-1 with TRBJ2-5; 8 nucleotides agree with TRBD2. Germline trimming cut 6 bases from V and 4 bases from J; bases unmatched to any gene: 13. This CDR3 region has 15 residues. The germline V gene has CDR1 DFQATT and CDR2 SNEGSKA (reference sequence). CDR3 protein: CSASPGLAGAETQYF. The CDR3 nucleotides read TGCAGTGCCAGTCCAGGACTAGCAGGTGCAGAGACCCAGTACTTC.

This clonotype came up many times. This chain connects TRBV20-1 to TRBJ1-2, with D hard to call. The germline CDR1 and CDR2 sequences are DFQATT and SNEGSKA (reference sequence). Trimming took off 6 bases at V and 0 bases at J, with 11 bases between the two ends. The CDR3 is 13 amino acids. This chain's CDR3 is CSAQVEANYGYTF. CDR3 nucleotides: TGCAGTGCCCAAGTTGAAGCTAACTATGGCTACACCTTC.

V usage is TRBV29-1 and J usage is TRBJ2-1; 10 bases are shared with TRBD2. V lost 8 bases and J lost 8; bases outside the gene matches: 9. CDR1 SQVTM and CDR2 ANQGSEA come from the germline V gene. The CDR3 length is 13 residues. DNA of the CDR3: TGCAGCCCCCCGGGACTAGCGTGCCATGAGCAGTTCTTC. Residues: CSPPGLACHEQFF.

The J gene is TRBJ2-5, the V gene TRBV3-1; D unresolved. Germline CDR1 is LGHDT and CDR2 is YNNKEL (reference sequence). Trimming removed 2 bases at V and 5 bases at J, with 15 bases between. The CDR3 is made up of 15 amino acids. CDR3 protein: CASSQRSGPWETQYF. CDR3 nucleotide sequence: TGTGCCAGCAGCCAACGTTCTGGCCCTTGGGAGACCCAGTACTTC.

A word on this clonotype: A much larger clone differs from this one at a single base, so this may be a read error. This sequence joins TRBV5-1 and TRBJ2-3; 9 bases match TRBD2. This CDR3 has 15 residues. Germline V gives CDR1 SGHRS, CDR2 YFSETQ. CDR3 region: CASSPSGTPADTRYF. CDR3 DNA: TGCGCCAGCAGTCCTAGCGGGACCCCCGCAGATACGCGGTATTTT.

In this sample, this clonotype turned up many times. An end of the junction does not agree with germline; a read error may underlie this. V and J are TRBV6-6 and TRBJ2-7, with unresolved D. The CDR3 totals 12 residues. The germline CDR1 and CDR2 sequences are MNHNY and SVGAGI (reference sequence). Written as DNA, the CDR3 is TGTGCCAGCAGTCACTCTCCGGACGAGCAGTACTTC. Translation gives CASSHSPDEQYF.